This T cell receptor beta chain was documented in a study of T cell changes during pregnancy in multiple sclerosis. Sequencing was performed with immunoSEQ multiplex PCR; in TCRdb, only in-frame clones are kept and a portion is missing. The sample contains more than 40,000 clones, approximately 92% of which appear only once. The CDR3 is 15 residues long. V shed 3 bases, J shed 8 bases, and the junction held 10 bases outside the gene matches. In germline, CDR1 is SGDLS, CDR2 YYNGEE. Sequencing was performed on CD8+ T cells from peripheral blood mononuclear cells, taken after pregnancy. This receptor was taken from a female donor with multiple sclerosis, enrolled in a pregnancy study. The rearrangement links TRBV9 to TRBJ1-2, with TRBD1 matching over 10 bases. The CDR3 DNA reads as TGTGCCAGCAGCGCCCCTACCGGGACAGGGGACGGCTACACCTTC. Amino acid sequence: CASSAPTGTGDGYTF.